This T cell receptor (beta chain) was documented in a study of blood T cell repertoires in COVID-19. Study information: Sites in the United States, Italy and Spain provided acute and convalescent COVID-19 samples. PBMCs, B-cell-depleted T cells, or T cells provided the cDNA or gDNA that made up the material.

Followed longitudinally, the Seattle patients had been enrolled during active infection. Per the original methods: Amplification of reference gene primers was used by the study to estimate nucleated cell counts. Measured with immunoSEQ multiplex PCR; TCRdb has only the in-frame clones, and not every one. Clone size and the V and J calls come from that table; the DNA yielded D and trimming. The sample includes some 300,000 clones, 86% of them seen just once. J was trimmed by 4 bases and V by 4 bases; bases with no gene match: 6. CDR3 size: 14 residues. Germline V gene data show CDR1 as SGDLS and CDR2 as YYNGEE.

Sequenced sample: peripheral blood. The source of this sequence is a woman aged 65 to 85 with COVID-19, enrolled during active disease. The chain couples TRBV9 to TRBJ2-7; 9 bases line up with TRBD1. CDR3 DNA sequence: TGTGCCAGCAGCCCTTTGGGACAGGGTTACGAGCAGTACTTC. Amino acids: CASSPLGQGYEQYF.